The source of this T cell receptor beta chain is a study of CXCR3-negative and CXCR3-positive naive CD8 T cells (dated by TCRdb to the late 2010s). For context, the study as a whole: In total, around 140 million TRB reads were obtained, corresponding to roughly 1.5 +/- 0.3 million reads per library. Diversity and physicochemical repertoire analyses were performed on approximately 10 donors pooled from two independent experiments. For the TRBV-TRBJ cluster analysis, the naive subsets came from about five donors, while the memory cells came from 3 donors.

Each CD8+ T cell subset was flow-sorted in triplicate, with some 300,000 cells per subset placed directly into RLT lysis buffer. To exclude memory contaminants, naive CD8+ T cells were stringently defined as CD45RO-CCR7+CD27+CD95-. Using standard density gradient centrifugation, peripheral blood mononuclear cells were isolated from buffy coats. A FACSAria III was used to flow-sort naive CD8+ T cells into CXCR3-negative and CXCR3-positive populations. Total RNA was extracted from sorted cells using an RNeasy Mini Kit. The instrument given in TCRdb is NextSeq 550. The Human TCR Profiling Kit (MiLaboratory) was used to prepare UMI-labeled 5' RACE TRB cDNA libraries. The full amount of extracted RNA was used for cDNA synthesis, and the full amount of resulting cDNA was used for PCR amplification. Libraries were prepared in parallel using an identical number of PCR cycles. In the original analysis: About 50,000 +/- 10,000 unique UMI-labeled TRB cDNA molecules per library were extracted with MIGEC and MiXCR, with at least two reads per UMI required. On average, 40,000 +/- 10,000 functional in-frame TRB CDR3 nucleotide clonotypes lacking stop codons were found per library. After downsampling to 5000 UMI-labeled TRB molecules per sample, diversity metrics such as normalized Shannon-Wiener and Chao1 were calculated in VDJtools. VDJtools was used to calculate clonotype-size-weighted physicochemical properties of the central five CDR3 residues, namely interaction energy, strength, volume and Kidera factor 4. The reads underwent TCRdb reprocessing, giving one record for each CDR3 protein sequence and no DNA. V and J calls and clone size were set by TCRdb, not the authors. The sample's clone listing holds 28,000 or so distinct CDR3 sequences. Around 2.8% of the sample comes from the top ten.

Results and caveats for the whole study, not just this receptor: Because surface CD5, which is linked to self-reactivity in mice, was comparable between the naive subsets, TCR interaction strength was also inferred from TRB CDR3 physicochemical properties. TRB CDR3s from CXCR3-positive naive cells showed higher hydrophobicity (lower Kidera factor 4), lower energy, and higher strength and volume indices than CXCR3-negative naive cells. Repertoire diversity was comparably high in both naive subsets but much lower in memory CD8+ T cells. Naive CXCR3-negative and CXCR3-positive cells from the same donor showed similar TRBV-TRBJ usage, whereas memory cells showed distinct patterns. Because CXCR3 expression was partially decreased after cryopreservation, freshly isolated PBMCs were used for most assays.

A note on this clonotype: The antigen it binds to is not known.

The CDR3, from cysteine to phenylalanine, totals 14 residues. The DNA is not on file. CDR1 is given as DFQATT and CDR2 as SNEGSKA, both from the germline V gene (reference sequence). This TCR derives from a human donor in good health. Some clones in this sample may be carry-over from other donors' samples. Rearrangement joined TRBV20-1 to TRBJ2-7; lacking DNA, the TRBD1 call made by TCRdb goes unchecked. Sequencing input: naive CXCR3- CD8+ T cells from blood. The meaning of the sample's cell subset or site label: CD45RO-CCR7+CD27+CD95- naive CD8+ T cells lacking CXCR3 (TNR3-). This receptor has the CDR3 CSARDRGPSYEQYF.